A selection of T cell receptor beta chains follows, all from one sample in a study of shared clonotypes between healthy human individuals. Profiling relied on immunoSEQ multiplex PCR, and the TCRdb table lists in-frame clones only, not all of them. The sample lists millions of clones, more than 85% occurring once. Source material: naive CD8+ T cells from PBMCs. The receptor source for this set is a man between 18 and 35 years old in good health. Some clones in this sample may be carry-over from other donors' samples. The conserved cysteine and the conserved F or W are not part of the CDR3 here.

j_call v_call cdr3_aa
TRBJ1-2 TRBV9 ASSAKDTGTHYGYT
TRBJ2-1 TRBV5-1 ASSLQGAKDEQF
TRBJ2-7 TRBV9 ASSAQGANEQY
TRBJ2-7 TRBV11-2 ASSLPGEYYEQY
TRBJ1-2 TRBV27 ASSLWGTGSGYGYT
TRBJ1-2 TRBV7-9 ASSSGVIAVGYT
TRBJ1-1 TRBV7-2 ASSLGRHTEAF
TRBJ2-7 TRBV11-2 ASSLLAGVLSYEQY
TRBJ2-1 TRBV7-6 ASSLLSSYNEQF
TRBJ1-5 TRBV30 AWEDGSSPNQPQH
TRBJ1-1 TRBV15 ATSRAKHMNTEAF